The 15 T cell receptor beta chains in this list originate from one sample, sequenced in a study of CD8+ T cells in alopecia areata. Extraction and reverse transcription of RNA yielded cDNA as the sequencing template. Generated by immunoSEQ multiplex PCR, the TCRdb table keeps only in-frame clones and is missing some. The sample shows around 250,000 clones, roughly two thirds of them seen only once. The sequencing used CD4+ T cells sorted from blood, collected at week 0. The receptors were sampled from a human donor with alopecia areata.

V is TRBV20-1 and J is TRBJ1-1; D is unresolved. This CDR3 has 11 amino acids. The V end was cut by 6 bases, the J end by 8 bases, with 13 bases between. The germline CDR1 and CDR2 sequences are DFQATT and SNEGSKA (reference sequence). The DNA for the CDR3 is TGCAGTGCCGTTGGGCCGGGGGAAGCTTTCTTT. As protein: CSAVGPGEAFF.

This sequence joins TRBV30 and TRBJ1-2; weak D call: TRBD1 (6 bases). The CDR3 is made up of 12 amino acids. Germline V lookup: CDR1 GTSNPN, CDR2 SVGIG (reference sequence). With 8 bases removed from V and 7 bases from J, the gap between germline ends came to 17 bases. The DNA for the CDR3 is TGTGCCCTGATGCGGCAGGGGATTGGCTACACCTTC. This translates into CALMRQGIGYTF.

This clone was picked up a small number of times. CDR3 sequence reads: CASSMGQVNQPQHF. The DNA of the CDR3 is TGTGCCAGCAGCATGGGACAGGTTAATCAGCCCCAGCATTTT. The chain recombines TRBV6-5 with TRBJ1-5; 8 bases line up with TRBD1. The ends lost 6 bases at V and 4 bases at J; junction bases unmatched: 5. The germline gives CDR1 MNHEY, CDR2 SVGAGI. The CDR3 covers 14 residues.

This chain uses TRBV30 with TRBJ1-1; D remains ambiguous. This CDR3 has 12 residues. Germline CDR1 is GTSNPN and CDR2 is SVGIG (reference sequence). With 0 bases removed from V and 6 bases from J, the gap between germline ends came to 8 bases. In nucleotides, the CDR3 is TGTGCCTGGAGTGTACGGCTTTCTGAAGCTTTCTTT. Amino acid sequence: CAWSVRLSEAFF.

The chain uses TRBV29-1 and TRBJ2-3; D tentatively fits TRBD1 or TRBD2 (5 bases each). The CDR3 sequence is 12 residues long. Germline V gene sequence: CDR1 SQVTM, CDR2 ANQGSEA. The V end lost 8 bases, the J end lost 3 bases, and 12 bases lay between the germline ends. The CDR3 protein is CSLSRETDTQYF. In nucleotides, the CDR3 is TGCAGCCTCTCCAGGGAGACAGATACGCAGTATTTT.

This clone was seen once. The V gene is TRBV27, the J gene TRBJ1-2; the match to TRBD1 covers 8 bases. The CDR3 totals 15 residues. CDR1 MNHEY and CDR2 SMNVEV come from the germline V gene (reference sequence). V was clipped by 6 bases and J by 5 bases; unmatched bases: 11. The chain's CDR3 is CASSPRQGTGYGYTF. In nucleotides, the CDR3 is TGTGCCAGCAGCCCCCGACAGGGGACGGGGTATGGCTACACCTTC.

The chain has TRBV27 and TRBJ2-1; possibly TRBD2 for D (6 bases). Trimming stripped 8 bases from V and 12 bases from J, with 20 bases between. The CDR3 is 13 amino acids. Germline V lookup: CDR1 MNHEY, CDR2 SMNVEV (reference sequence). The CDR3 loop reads CASSLRWEAPQFF. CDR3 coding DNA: TGTGCCAGCTCCCTAAGGTGGGAGGCCCCGCAGTTCTTC.

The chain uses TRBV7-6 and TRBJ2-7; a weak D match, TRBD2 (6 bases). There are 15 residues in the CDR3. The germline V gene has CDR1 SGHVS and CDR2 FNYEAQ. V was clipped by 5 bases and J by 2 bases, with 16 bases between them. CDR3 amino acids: CASSITGADPYEQYF. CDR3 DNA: TGTGCCAGCAGCATTACGGGAGCGGATCCCTACGAGCAGTACTTC.

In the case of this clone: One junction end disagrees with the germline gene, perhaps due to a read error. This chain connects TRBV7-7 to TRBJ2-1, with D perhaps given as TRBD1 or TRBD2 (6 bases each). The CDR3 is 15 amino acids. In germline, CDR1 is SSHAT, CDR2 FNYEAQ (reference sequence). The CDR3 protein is CASSLQVRGDNEQFF. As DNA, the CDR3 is TGTGCTAGCAGCCTACAAGTAAGGGGGGACAATGAGCAGTTCTTC.

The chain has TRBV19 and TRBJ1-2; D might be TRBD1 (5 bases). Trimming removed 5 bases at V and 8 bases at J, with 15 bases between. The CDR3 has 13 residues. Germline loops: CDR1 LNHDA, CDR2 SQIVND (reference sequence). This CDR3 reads CASSVRERGGYTF. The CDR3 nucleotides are TGTGCCAGTAGTGTCCGCGAGAGGGGAGGCTACACCTTC.

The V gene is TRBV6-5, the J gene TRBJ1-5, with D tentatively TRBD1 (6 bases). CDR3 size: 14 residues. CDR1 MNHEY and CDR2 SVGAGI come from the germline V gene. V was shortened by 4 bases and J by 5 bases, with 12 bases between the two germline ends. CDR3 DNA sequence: TGTGCCAGCAGTTCCAAGACAGGCCATCAGCCCCAGCATTTT. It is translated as CASSSKTGHQPQHF.

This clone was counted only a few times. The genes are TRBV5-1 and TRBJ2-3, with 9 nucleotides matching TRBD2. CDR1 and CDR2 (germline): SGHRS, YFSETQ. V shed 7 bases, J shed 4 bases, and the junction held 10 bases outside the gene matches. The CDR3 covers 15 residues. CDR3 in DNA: TGCGCCAGCTCCTTGGGGGCGGGGGGGCCAGATACGCAGTATTTT. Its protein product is CASSLGAGGPDTQYF.

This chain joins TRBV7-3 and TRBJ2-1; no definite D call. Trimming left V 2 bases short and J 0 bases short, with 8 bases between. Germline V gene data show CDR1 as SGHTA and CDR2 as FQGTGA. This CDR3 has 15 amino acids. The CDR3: CASSLVGSSYNEQFF. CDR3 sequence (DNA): TGTGCCAGCAGCTTAGTGGGAAGCTCCTACAATGAGCAGTTCTTC. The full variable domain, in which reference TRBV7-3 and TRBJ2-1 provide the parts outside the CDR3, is GAGVSQTPSNKVTEKGKYVELRCDPISGHTALYWYRQSLGQGPEFLIYFQGTGAADDSGLPNDRFFAVRPEGSVSTLKIQRTERGDSAVYLCASSLVGSSYNEQFFGPGTRLTVL.

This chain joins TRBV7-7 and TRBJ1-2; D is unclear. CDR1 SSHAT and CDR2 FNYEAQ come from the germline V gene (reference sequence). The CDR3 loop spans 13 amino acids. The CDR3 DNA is TGTGCTGTCAGGTCCCGGGAGACGGGGGGCTACACCTTC. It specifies CAVRSRETGGYTF. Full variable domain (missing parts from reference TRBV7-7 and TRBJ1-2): GAGVSQSPRYKVTKRGQDVTLRCDPISSHATLYWYQQALGQGPEFLTYFNYEAQPDKSGLPSDRFSAERPEGSISTLTIQRTEQRDSAMYRCAVRSRETGGYTFGSGTRLTVV.

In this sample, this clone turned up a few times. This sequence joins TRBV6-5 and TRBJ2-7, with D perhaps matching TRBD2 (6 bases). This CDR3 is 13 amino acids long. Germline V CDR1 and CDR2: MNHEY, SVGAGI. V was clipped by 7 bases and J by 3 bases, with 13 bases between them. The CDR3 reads CASNNNGGYEQYF. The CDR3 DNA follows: TGTGCCAGCAATAATAACGGGGGCTACGAGCAGTACTTC.